The clone carrying this T cell receptor beta chain was seen only a few times. This sample is part of a study of PD-L1 blockade in urothelial cancer. Study in general: Every 3 weeks, patients received intravenous atezolizumab 1,200 mg, beginning 2014. Prior chemotherapy in patients spanned 0 to 3 regimens.

The CDR3 contains 13 residues. CDR1 is SEHNR and CDR2 is FQNEAQ in the germline V gene (reference sequence). The germline V and J ends were trimmed by 4 bases and 6 bases, with 13 bases remaining between them. Here immunoSEQ multiplex PCR was the method, and the copy in TCRdb shows in-frame clones only, minus some. Found here are 70,000 to 90,000 clones, about 80% of them singletons; the top ten hold around 9.5%. This TCR was sampled from a man aged 65 to 79 with urothelial cancer. Sample: PBMCs, taken around atezolizumab (anti-PD-L1) treatment. The chain uses TRBV7-9 and TRBJ2-7; the D gene is possibly TRBD1 (5 bases). Written as DNA, the CDR3 is TGTGCCAGCAGCTCATGGGGCCTCCCCGAGCAGTACTTC. This sequence encodes CASSSWGLPEQYF.